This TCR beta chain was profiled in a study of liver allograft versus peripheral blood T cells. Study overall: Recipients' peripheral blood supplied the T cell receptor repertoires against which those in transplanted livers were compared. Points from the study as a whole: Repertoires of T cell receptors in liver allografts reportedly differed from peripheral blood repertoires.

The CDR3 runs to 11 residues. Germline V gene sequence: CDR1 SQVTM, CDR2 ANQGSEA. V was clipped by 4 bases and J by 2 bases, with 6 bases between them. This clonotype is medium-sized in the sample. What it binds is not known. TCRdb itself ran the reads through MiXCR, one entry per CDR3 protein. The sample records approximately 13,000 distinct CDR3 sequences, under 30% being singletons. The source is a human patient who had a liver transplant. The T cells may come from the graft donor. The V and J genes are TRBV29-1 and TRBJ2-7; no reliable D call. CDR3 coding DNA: TGCAGCGTTGTAGTTCCCTACGAGCAGTACTTC. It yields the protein CSVVVPYEQYF.